Listed below are T cell receptor beta chains from one sample, sequenced in a study of type 1 and type 2 diabetes patients. MiXCR was run by TCRdb on the multiplex PCR reads, yielding one entry per CDR3 protein. The profile shows about 290,000 distinct CDR3 sequences, more than 45% of them singletons. Sequenced: peripheral blood mononuclear cells (PBMCs). The origin of the receptors is a man aged 18 to 30 with type 2 diabetes. The CDR3 runs from the conserved cysteine through the conserved F or W. Each record gives: CDR3 protein, CDR3 DNA, V gene, J gene, clone size, D gene. A D gene is named only where the DNA matches it firmly. Size is stated for part of the rows, as once, few or many counts, or as a class when the clone is expanded.

CDR3: CASSWGTGANTEAFF
DNA: TGTGCCAGCAGTTGGGGTACAGGTGCGAACACTGAAGCTTTCTTT
V: TRBV7-2
J: TRBJ1-1
size: -
D: -

CDR3: CASGNNEQFF
DNA: TGTGCCAGTGGAAATAATGAGCAGTTCTTC
V: TRBV12-3/TRBV12-4
J: TRBJ2-1
size: -
D: -

CDR3: CSVEGTERETQYF
DNA: TGCAGCGTTGAAGGGACAGAACGGGAGACCCAGTACTTC
V: TRBV29-1
J: TRBJ2-5
size: few
D: -

CDR3: CASSSEPTGLNTEALF
DNA: TGTGCCAGCAGCTCCGAACCGACAGGACTGAACACTGAAGCTCTCTTT
V: TRBV11-2
J: TRBJ1-1
size: -
D: -

CDR3: CASSSAWGSSSYNEQFF
DNA: TGTGCCAGCAGCTCAGCATGGGGGTCGAGCTCCTACAATGAGCAGTTCTTC
V: TRBV11-2
J: TRBJ2-1
size: -
D: -

CDR3: CAIHGGGETYEQYF
DNA: TGTGCCATCCACGGCGGAGGAGAAACCTACGAGCAGTACTTC
V: TRBV10-3
J: TRBJ2-7
size: few
D: -

CDR3: CASSLTLTGEQYF
DNA: TGTGCCAGCAGCCTGACATTAACGGGCGAGCAGTACTTC
V: TRBV7-2
J: TRBJ2-7
size: few
D: -

CDR3: CSARDLTNTDTQYF
DNA: TGCAGTGCTAGAGATCTTACTAACACAGATACGCAGTATTTT
V: TRBV20-1
J: TRBJ2-3
size: few
D: -

CDR3: CASSEARAEQFF
DNA: TGTGCCAGCAGTGAAGCTAGGGCAGAGCAGTTCTTC
V: TRBV2
J: TRBJ2-1
size: -
D: -

CDR3: CASSRDRSNTEAFF
DNA: TGTGCCAGCAGCCGGGACAGGTCCAACACTGAAGCTTTCTTT
V: TRBV27
J: TRBJ1-1
size: few
D: TRBD1

CDR3: CASSGQDYGYTF
DNA: TGTGCCAGCAGCGGACAGGACTATGGCTACACCTTC
V: TRBV2
J: TRBJ1-2
size: many
D: TRBD1

CDR3: CATGDRGSGYTF
DNA: TGTGCCACCGGGGACAGGGGTTCTGGCTACACCTTC
V: TRBV15
J: TRBJ1-2
size: -
D: TRBD1

CDR3: CASSSLAGDQETQYF
DNA: TGTGCCAGCAGCTCACTAGCGGGGGACCAAGAGACCCAGTACTTC
V: TRBV5-4
J: TRBJ2-5
size: -
D: TRBD2

CDR3: CASSFSGGRSTEAFF
DNA: TGTGCCAGCAGCTTCTCGGGGGGGCGCAGCACTGAAGCTTTCTTT
V: TRBV5-5
J: TRBJ1-1
size: -
D: -

CDR3: CASSIGPAAGGPYEQYF
DNA: TGTGCCAGTAGTATCGGCCCGGCAGCGGGAGGGCCCTACGAGCAGTACTTC
V: TRBV19
J: TRBJ2-7
size: few
D: TRBD2

CDR3: CSARELAGALYNEQFF
DNA: TGCAGTGCTAGAGAACTAGCGGGAGCCCTGTACAATGAGCAGTTCTTC
V: TRBV20-1
J: TRBJ2-1
size: -
D: TRBD2

CDR3: CATHREGEQFF
DNA: TGTGCCACGCATCGCGAGGGTGAGCAGTTCTTC
V: TRBV6-5
J: TRBJ2-1
size: -
D: -

CDR3: CASSANRVGYTF
DNA: TGTGCCAGCAGCGCCAACAGGGTTGGCTACACCTTC
V: TRBV9
J: TRBJ1-2
size: -
D: -

CDR3: CATTKRWGDRGTEAFF
DNA: TGTGCCACCACCAAGAGGTGGGGGGACCGCGGCACTGAAGCTTTCTTT
V: TRBV15
J: TRBJ1-1
size: many
D: -

CDR3: CASSYSISTEAFF
DNA: TGTGCCAGCAGTTACTCGATCTCCACTGAAGCTTTCTTT
V: TRBV6-6
J: TRBJ1-1
size: -
D: -

CDR3: CASSDDGRVTQYF
DNA: TGCGCCAGCAGTGATGACGGCAGAGTGACCCAGTACTTC
V: TRBV10-1
J: TRBJ2-5
size: many
D: -

CDR3: CSATSGLAGGGETQYF
DNA: TGCAGTGCTACCTCAGGACTAGCGGGAGGAGGTGAGACCCAGTACTTC
V: TRBV20-1
J: TRBJ2-5
size: once
D: TRBD2

CDR3: CASRGAGEETQYF
DNA: TGTGCCAGCCGAGGGGCGGGAGAAGAGACCCAGTACTTC
V: TRBV7-6
J: TRBJ2-5
size: -
D: TRBD2

CDR3: CASSWGSETVNTEAFF
DNA: TGTGCCAGCAGTTGGGGATCCGAGACAGTGAACACTGAAGCTTTCTTT
V: TRBV12-3/TRBV12-4
J: TRBJ1-1
size: -
D: -

CDR3: CASSAGANYGYTF
DNA: TGTGCCAGCAGTGCAGGGGCGAACTATGGCTACACCTTC
V: TRBV2
J: TRBJ1-2
size: many
D: -

CDR3: CASQDRANEAFF
DNA: TGTGCCAGTCAGGACAGGGCCAATGAAGCTTTCTTT
V: TRBV19
J: TRBJ1-1
size: -
D: TRBD1

CDR3: CSSITSGSTDTQYF
DNA: TGCAGTTCTATCACTAGCGGGAGTACAGATACGCAGTATTTT
V: TRBV20-1
J: TRBJ2-3
size: once
D: TRBD2

CDR3: CASSFGPLTPSTDTQYF
DNA: TGTGCCAGCAGCTTCGGACCTCTAACTCCTAGCACAGATACGCAGTATTTT
V: TRBV13
J: TRBJ2-3
size: few
D: -

CDR3: CASSQLGSGASGANVLTF
DNA: TGTGCCAGCAGTCAATTAGGGTCAGGAGCCTCTGGGGCCAACGTCCTGACTTTC
V: TRBV14
J: TRBJ2-6
size: -
D: -

CDR3: CASSVVSPRGRSGYGYTF
DNA: TGTGCCAGCTCAGTGGTATCGCCCAGGGGACGGAGTGGCTATGGCTACACCTTC
V: TRBV18
J: TRBJ1-2
size: -
D: -

CDR3: CASSRQGTGNTIYF
DNA: TGTGCCAGCAGCCGACAGGGGACCGGAAACACCATATATTTT
V: TRBV2
J: TRBJ1-3
size: -
D: TRBD1

CDR3: CASSEYGPGELFF
DNA: TGTGCCAGCAGTGAATATGGGCCCGGGGAGCTGTTTTTT
V: TRBV25-1
J: TRBJ2-2
size: few
D: -

CDR3: CASSLKAGPNYGYTF
DNA: TGTGCCAGCAGCTTAAAGGCAGGGCCTAACTATGGCTACACCTTC
V: TRBV7-3
J: TRBJ1-2
size: few
D: -

CDR3: CAAKRGREETQYF
DNA: TGTGCCGCAAAGCGGGGGCGAGAAGAGACCCAGTACTTC
V: TRBV15
J: TRBJ2-5
size: many
D: TRBD2

CDR3: CATSTPEGRYEQYF
DNA: TGTGCCACCAGCACCCCGGAGGGCAGGTACGAGCAGTACTTC
V: TRBV15
J: TRBJ2-7
size: few
D: -

CDR3: CASHGGRGQPQHF
DNA: TGTGCCAGTCATGGGGGGAGGGGTCAGCCCCAGCATTTT
V: TRBV2
J: TRBJ1-5
size: once
D: -

CDR3: CASSFRTGLNTEAFF
DNA: TGTGCCAGCAGTTTCCGGACAGGCCTTAACACTGAAGCTTTCTTT
V: TRBV27
J: TRBJ1-1
size: once
D: TRBD1

CDR3: CASSQQGVETQYF
DNA: TGTGCCAGCAGCCAACAGGGGGTAGAGACCCAGTACTTC
V: TRBV7-8
J: TRBJ2-5
size: many
D: TRBD1

CDR3: CATSRASASEYTDTQYF
DNA: TGTGCCACCAGCAGAGCCTCGGCTAGCGAATACACAGATACGCAGTATTTT
V: TRBV15
J: TRBJ2-3
size: -
D: -

CDR3: CASKLADHYEQYF
DNA: TGCGCCAGCAAACTAGCGGACCACTACGAGCAGTACTTC
V: TRBV5-1
J: TRBJ2-7
size: -
D: TRBD2

CDR3: CAISESDRDSNQPQHF
DNA: TGTGCCATCAGTGAGTCGGACAGGGATAGCAATCAGCCCCAGCATTTT
V: TRBV10-3
J: TRBJ1-5
size: many
D: TRBD1

CDR3: CSARDWGLAGRGVNEQFF
DNA: TGCAGTGCTAGAGATTGGGGACTAGCGGGGCGTGGAGTAAATGAGCAGTTCTTC
V: TRBV20-1
J: TRBJ2-1
size: -
D: TRBD2

CDR3: CASSSGPGLNNSPLHF
DNA: TGTGCCAGCAGCTCGGGGCCGGGACTTAATAATTCACCCCTCCACTTT
V: TRBV27
J: TRBJ1-6
size: few
D: -

CDR3: CASSVSSLGAIGEQYF
DNA: TGCGCCAGCAGTGTTTCGTCCTTAGGGGCTATTGGGGAGCAGTACTTC
V: TRBV10-2
J: TRBJ2-7
size: few
D: -

CDR3: CASSMGHLAYEQYF
DNA: TGTGCCAGCAGTATGGGACACCTCGCCTACGAGCAGTACTTC
V: TRBV12-3/TRBV12-4
J: TRBJ2-7
size: -
D: -

CDR3: CASSHTGSGANVLTF
DNA: TGTGCCAGCAGTCATACAGGGAGCGGGGCCAACGTCCTGACTTTC
V: TRBV6-2/TRBV6-3
J: TRBJ2-6
size: many
D: -

CDR3: CASSRDRMNTEAFF
DNA: TGCGCCAGCAGCCGGGACAGGATGAACACTGAAGCTTTCTTT
V: TRBV5-1
J: TRBJ1-1
size: few
D: TRBD1

CDR3: CASSEAGDTAYKQYF
DNA: TGTGCCAGCAGTGAAGCGGGAGATACCGCCTACAAGCAGTACTTC
V: TRBV6-1
J: TRBJ2-7
size: -
D: -